These 29 T cell receptor beta chains originate from one sample sequenced in a study of CD8 T cells in Susac syndrome (dated by TCRdb to the late 2010s). The library came from the immunoSEQ multiplex PCR assay. RNA was extracted with the RNeasy kit and roughly 0.5 to 1 ug was reverse transcribed using random hexamers. The raw public data were reprocessed by TCRdb itself: fastp quality trimming at Q25, MiXCR clonotype calling, in-frame beta chains only. Merged by CDR3 protein, the rows form single entries marked with the most common genes and DNA. Counted in this sample were around 300,000 distinct CDR3 sequences; roughly nine tenths of them appeared once. The top ten clones comprise 0.06% to 0.075% of the sample. Sequenced material: CD4+ T cells from PBMCs. Every receptor here comes from a human donor with multiple sclerosis.

This rearrangement joins TRBV2 to TRBJ2-1; D remains unclear. Germline CDR1 SNHLY, CDR2 FYNNEI. The germline V and J ends were trimmed by 6 bases and 0 bases, with 12 bases remaining between them. This CDR3 has 15 amino acids. The CDR3 sequence: CASRGRWSSYNEQFF. DNA of the CDR3: TGTGCCAGCAGAGGACGGTGGAGCTCCTACAATGAGCAGTTCTTC.

This chain uses TRBV18 with TRBJ2-5; D ambiguous. The ends were cut back, 2 bases at V and 3 bases at J, with 4 bases in the middle. The length of the CDR3 is 12 residues. Germline V gene sequence: CDR1 KGHSH, CDR2 LQKENI. The CDR3: CASSPRKETQYF. As DNA, the CDR3 is TGTGCCAGCTCACCAAGAAAAGAGACCCAGTACTTC.

The chain combines TRBV3-1 with TRBJ2-1, with no clear D. V shed 0 bases and J shed 6 bases, with 9 bases lying between them. The germline V gene encodes CDR1 LGHDT and CDR2 YNNKEL (reference sequence). The CDR3 covers 14 residues. CDR3 nucleotide sequence: TGTGCCAGCAGCCAAGATATGAGTAGCAATGAGCAGTTCTTC. The encoded protein is CASSQDMSSNEQFF.

The chain joins TRBV24-1 to TRBJ2-1; no clear D. Germline CDR1 KGHDR, CDR2 SFDVKD. The CDR3 contains 16 residues. The V end lost 2 bases, the J end lost 3 bases, and 13 bases lay between the germline ends. The CDR3 bases are TGTGCCACCAGTGATTCCACGGCAAACCTCTACAATGAGCAGTTCTTC. It is translated as CATSDSTANLYNEQFF.

This chain uses TRBV30 with TRBJ1-2, with D perhaps matching TRBD1 (6 bases). Between the trimmed V and J ends, which lost 1 base and 6 bases, there was a span of 9 bases. The CDR3 is made up of 12 amino acids. From germline, CDR1 is GTSNPN and CDR2 SVGIG (reference sequence). This CDR3 reads CAWSAWDNGYTF. The CDR3 nucleotides are TGTGCCTGGAGTGCCTGGGACAATGGCTACACCTTC.

V usage is TRBV4-3 and J usage is TRBJ2-5, with 7 bases lining up with TRBD2. Gene TRBJ2-1 matches the end of the DNA better, so the J call may be wrong. The CDR3 consists of 13 residues. Germline CDR1 is LGHNA and CDR2 is YSLEER. As DNA, the CDR3 is TGCGCCAGCAGCCAAGATGGGGGGAGGGCCCAGTTCTTC. It encodes CASSQDGGRAQFF.

J is TRBJ2-5 and V is TRBV6-5; D may be TRBD1 (6 bases). V lost 6 bases, J lost 6 bases, and 11 bases lay in between. Germline V gene lookup returns CDR1 MNHEY and CDR2 SVGAGI. CDR3 length: 12 amino acids. CDR3 bases: TGTGCCAGCAGCAGGGACATACAGACCCAGTACTTC. It codes for CASSRDIQTQYF.

Written as DNA, the CDR3 is TGTGCCATCCGGGCTTCGTACCAAGAGACCCAGTACTTC. Its translation is CAIRASYQETQYF. The V and J genes are TRBV10-3 and TRBJ2-5; D unclear. CDR1 is ENHRY, CDR2 SYGVKD, per germline. Deletions cut 8 bases from V and 0 bases from J, with 10 bases between. The CDR3 totals 13 residues.

This chain uses TRBV19 with TRBJ1-1; D gene unclear. The CDR3 is 13 amino acids. V gave up 4 bases and J gave up 1 base, with 7 bases separating them. CDR1 and CDR2 (germline): LNHDA, SQIVND (reference sequence). Written as DNA, the CDR3 is TGTGCCAGTAGTACGACATCGAACACTGAAGCTTTCTTT. Residues: CASSTTSNTEAFF.

V usage is TRBV10-3 and J usage is TRBJ1-4; D unclear. Germline V gives CDR1 ENHRY, CDR2 SYGVKD. The V end was cut by 10 bases, the J end by 6 bases, with 18 bases between. The CDR3 is 14 residues long. CDR3 sequence: CATRAADKDEKLFF. The CDR3 DNA reads TGTGCCACCCGAGCGGCTGATAAGGATGAAAAACTGTTTTTT.

The genes are TRBV27 and TRBJ1-1, with 7 bases that match TRBD1. J lost 1 base, V lost 4 bases, and 6 bases had no gene match. This CDR3 spans 15 amino acids. The germline CDR1 and CDR2 sequences are MNHEY and SMNVEV (reference sequence). The CDR3 loop is CASSSTGDRNTEAFF. The CDR3 coding sequence is TGTGCCAGCAGTTCTACAGGGGACAGGAACACTGAAGCTTTCTTT.

The chain couples TRBV2 to TRBJ2-7; no reliable D call. This CDR3 contains 14 residues. The V end was cut by 6 bases, the J end by 1 base, with 13 bases between. CDR1 is SNHLY and CDR2 is FYNNEI in the germline V gene. The DNA of the CDR3 is TGTGCCAGCAGATCACAACTGGATTCCTACGAGCAGTACTTC. Amino acid sequence: CASRSQLDSYEQYF.

The rearrangement uses TRBV19 and TRBJ2-4, with D possibly being TRBD1 (6 bases). The V and J ends lost 9 bases and 5 bases respectively, with 14 bases between them. The CDR3 consists of 13 residues. The germline V gene has CDR1 LNHDA and CDR2 SQIVND (reference sequence). The CDR3 DNA sequence: TGTGCCAGCGGAATACAGGGAGAAAACATTCAGTACTTC. Protein sequence: CASGIQGENIQYF.

The V call is TRBV30, the J call TRBJ1-5, with D perhaps matching TRBD1 (6 bases). This CDR3 has 13 residues. CDR1 is GTSNPN and CDR2 is SVGIG in the germline V gene (reference sequence). V lost 0 bases and J 7 bases, leaving 10 bases between the germline ends. The DNA of the CDR3 is TGTGCCTGGAGTGTAGGGGGTGGCCAGCCCCAGCATTTT. Amino acids: CAWSVGGGQPQHF.

The chain is built from TRBV3-1 and TRBJ1-4; no reliable D call. V dropped 4 bases and J dropped 8 bases, with 14 bases sitting between them. The length of the CDR3 is 14 residues. The germline V gene encodes CDR1 LGHDT and CDR2 YNNKEL (reference sequence). CDR3 loop: CASSLRNGGEKLFF. In DNA, the CDR3 is TGTGCCAGCAGCCTCCGGAACGGAGGGGAAAAACTGTTTTTT.

The V call is TRBV19, the J call TRBJ2-3, with 9 bases that match TRBD2. Trimming at V came to 3 bases and at J to 2 bases, leaving 15 bases not matched to a gene. Germline V gives CDR1 LNHDA, CDR2 SQIVND (reference sequence). This CDR3 region has 19 residues. The CDR3 sequence is CASSIWGLARPPHTDTQYF. The CDR3 region has the DNA TGTGCCAGTAGTATTTGGGGACTAGCCCGGCCCCCTCACACAGATACGCAGTATTTT.

This chain uses TRBV12-3 or TRBV12-4 with TRBJ1-6; 7 bases map to TRBD1. There are 15 residues in the CDR3. Germline trimming cut 8 bases from V and 5 bases from J; bases unmatched to any gene: 9. CDR3 sequence reads: CASSTLGQNNSPLHF. The CDR3 nucleotides are TGTGCCAGCTCTACCCTGGGACAGAATAATTCACCCCTCCACTTT.

In its sample, this clonotype was seen once. The chain joins TRBV5-1 to TRBJ2-3, with 9 bases that match TRBD2. The junction had 9 bases not matched to a gene; V was cut back by 4 bases and J by 3 bases. Germline V gene sequence: CDR1 SGHRS, CDR2 YFSETQ. The CDR3 is 16 amino acids. This CDR3 is CASSRTSVGGTDTQYF. In DNA, the CDR3 is TGCGCCAGCAGCCGGACTAGCGTTGGGGGTACAGATACGCAGTATTTT.

This chain's CDR3 is CSDAPEQGKSYTF. CDR3 DNA sequence: TGCAGCGATGCACCCGAACAGGGGAAGAGCTACACCTTC. The chain uses TRBV29-1 and TRBJ1-2; 7 nucleotides line up with TRBD1. J lost 9 bases, V lost 7 bases, and 14 bases had no gene match. The V gene's germline CDR1 is SQVTM and CDR2 ANQGSEA. The length of the CDR3 is 13 residues.

J is TRBJ1-5 and V is TRBV20-1, with a weak D call TRBD1 (6 bases). The germline V gene has CDR1 DFQATT and CDR2 SNEGSKA (reference sequence). The V end lost 6 bases, the J end lost 5 bases, and 14 bases lay between the germline ends. The CDR3 contains 13 residues. DNA for the CDR3: TGCAGTGCCGCCAGGGGAAGGGATCAGCCCCAGCATTTT. Its protein product is CSAARGRDQPQHF.

CDR3 residues: CASSQSGENSPLHF. CDR3 nucleotide sequence: TGCGCCAGCAGCCAATCCGGGGAAAATTCACCCCTCCACTTT. The chain is built from TRBV4-3 and TRBJ1-6, with D hard to call. Germline CDR1 and CDR2: LGHNA and YSLEER. Trimming stripped 2 bases from V and 7 bases from J, with 9 bases between. The CDR3 extends over 14 amino acids.

V usage is TRBV27 and J usage is TRBJ2-3; weak D call: TRBD1 (5 bases). Germline CDR1 reads MNHEY; CDR2 reads SMNVEV (reference sequence). The CDR3 has 15 amino acids. V was clipped by 6 bases and J by 0 bases, with 13 bases between them. CDR3 loop: CASSPDRRSTDTQYF. In nucleotides, the CDR3 is TGTGCCAGCAGCCCCGACAGACGGAGCACAGATACGCAGTATTTT.

The DNA for the CDR3 is TGTGCCAGCAGCTTAGCGGGACAGTACGAGCAGTACTTC. Protein product: CASSLAGQYEQYF. The chain links TRBV5-4 to TRBJ2-7; D may match TRBD1 or TRBD2 (7 bases each). V lost 2 bases to trimming and J lost 4 bases, with 10 bases between them. In germline, CDR1 is SGHNT, CDR2 YYREEE (reference sequence). The CDR3 extends over 13 amino acids.

This chain connects TRBV30 to TRBJ2-7, with 7 bases fitting TRBD2. V shed 2 bases, J shed 1 base, and the junction held 5 bases outside the gene matches. From germline, CDR1 is GTSNPN and CDR2 SVGIG (reference sequence). The CDR3 length is 14 residues. In nucleotides, the CDR3 is TGTGCCTGGAGTTACGACGGGAGGTCCTACGAGCAGTACTTC. Encoded protein: CAWSYDGRSYEQYF.

The chain is built from TRBV29-1 and TRBJ2-5; 10 bases are a match to TRBD2. CDR1 is SQVTM and CDR2 is ANQGSEA in the germline V gene. The CDR3 consists of 14 residues. Losses at the gene ends were 5 bases for V and 4 bases for J; bases not matched to a gene: 7. The CDR3 DNA is TGCAGCGTTTCCCGGACTAGCGGCTTAGAGACCCAGTACTTC. Amino acids: CSVSRTSGLETQYF. Variable domain in full (rest from reference TRBV29-1 and TRBJ2-5): SAVISQKPSRDICQRGTSLTIQCQVDSQVTMMFWYRQQPGQSLTLIATANQGSEATYESGFVIDKFPISRPNLTFSTLTVSNMSPEDSSIYLCSVSRTSGLETQYFGPGTRLLVL.

The J gene is TRBJ2-3, the V gene TRBV9; D assignment may be TRBD1 or TRBD2 (6 bases each). This CDR3 spans 16 amino acids. The germline V gene has CDR1 SGDLS and CDR2 YYNGEE. The V end lost 0 bases, the J end lost 2 bases, and 13 bases lay between the germline ends. The CDR3 region has the DNA TGTGCCAGCAGCGTAGGTGGAGGGGGAGACACAGATACGCAGTATTTT. Translating it yields CASSVGGGGDTDTQYF.

This clonotype turned up a few times. One end of the junction varies from germline; a read error may be responsible. V gene TRBV7-7 combines with J gene TRBJ2-5; D is uncertain. The CDR3 has 11 residues. The germline CDR1 and CDR2 sequences are SSHAT and FNYEAQ (reference sequence). CDR3 loop: CASSQSETQYF. In nucleotides, the CDR3 is TGTGCTAGCAGTCAAAGTGAGACCCAGTACTTC. Complete variable domain (other parts from reference TRBV7-7 and TRBJ2-5): GAGVSQSPRYKVTKRGQDVTLRCDPISSHATLYWYQQALGQGPEFLTYFNYEAQPDKSGLPSDRFSAERPEGSISTLTIQRTEQRDSAMYRCASSQSETQYFGPGTRLLVL.

This chain links TRBV12-3 or TRBV12-4 with TRBJ2-3; TRBD2 matches 8 bases. V lost 4 bases to trimming and J lost 5 bases; unmatched junction nucleotides: 8. This CDR3 region has 15 residues. DNA for the CDR3: TGTGCCAGCAGTTCCGGGGGGGCCGGGGGAGATACGCAGTATTTT. It translates to CASSSGGAGGDTQYF.

This clonotype was seen a single time. The genes are TRBV29-1 and TRBJ2-7; D remains ambiguous. Trimming pared 1 base from V and 4 bases from J, leaving 8 bases between. CDR1 and CDR2 from the germline V gene are SQVTM and ANQGSEA. The CDR3 runs 12 residues. CDR3 sequence reads: CSVEGVGYEQYF. CDR3 nucleotide sequence: TGCAGCGTTGAAGGTGTGGGTTACGAGCAGTACTTC.